This is a list of T cell receptor beta chains from one sample in a study of blood T cell repertoires in COVID-19. This table comes from immunoSEQ multiplex PCR, and its TCRdb copy is limited to in-frame clones, with some not included. The repertoire consists of over 150,000 clones, with about nine tenths occurring once and the leading ten covering approximately 2%. The specimen was peripheral blood. The receptors derive from a man younger than 35 who had recovered from COVID-19. The CDR3 runs from the conserved cysteine through the conserved F or W. The D gene is left open where the match is weak. Size tells how often a clone was seen (once, few, many) or the class of an expanded clone, and some rows leave it out.

>-|-|TRBV6-5|TRBJ2-2
TGTGCCAGCAGTTACGGCGGCTCCTCGAACACCGGGGAGCTGTTTTTT
CASSYGGSSNTGELFF
>TRBD1|-|TRBV12-3/TRBV12-4|TRBJ1-5
TGTGCCAGCAACCGACAGGGAACTCAGCCCCAGCATTTT
CASNRQGTQPQHF
>-|-|TRBV11-3|TRBJ1-1
TGTGCCAGCAGCTTAGGGGGACTCCAGAACACTGAAGCTTTCTTT
CASSLGGLQNTEAFF
>TRBD2|once|TRBV24-1|TRBJ2-1
TGTGCCACTGCCCATAGCGGGAGAATGTTCGATGAGCAGTTCTTC
CATAHSGRMFDEQFF
>-|-|TRBV20-1|TRBJ2-7
TGCAGTGCTAGTCCCCACCACACCTACGAGCAGTACTTC
CSASPHHTYEQYF
>-|-|TRBV25-1|TRBJ2-5
TGTGCCAGCAGTGAATCTCGGGGTTGGGAGACCCAGTACTTC
CASSESRGWETQYF
>-|few|TRBV25-1|TRBJ2-7
TGTGCCAGCAGCGACCCTGGGCAGGGCCTTTCCTACGAGCAGTACTTC
CASSDPGQGLSYEQYF
>-|-|TRBV7-2|TRBJ2-5
TGTGCCAGCAGTCCCCGACAGCACAGTGAGACCCAGTACTTC
CASSPRQHSETQYF
>TRBD2|-|TRBV5-1|TRBJ2-1
TGCGCCAGCAGCTTGTCGAGCGGGAGTGTCAATGAGCAGTTCTTC
CASSLSSGSVNEQFF
>-|-|TRBV9|TRBJ2-3
TGTGCCAGCAGCGTAGAGGGCGGAGGCAGTTTCGATACGCAGTATTTT
CASSVEGGGSFDTQYF
>-|-|TRBV10-2|TRBJ2-3
TGCGCCAGCAGTGAGTCTCGGAGTGGCACAGATACGCAGTATTTT
CASSESRSGTDTQYF
>TRBD1|-|TRBV29-1|TRBJ2-3
TGCAGCGTTGATCACAGGGGGGCTGGGTATTTT
CSVDHRGAGYF
>TRBD1|few|TRBV2|TRBJ1-6
TGTGCCAGCAAAGAGGAGGGGACAGAAAATTCACCCCTCCACTTT
CASKEEGTENSPLHF